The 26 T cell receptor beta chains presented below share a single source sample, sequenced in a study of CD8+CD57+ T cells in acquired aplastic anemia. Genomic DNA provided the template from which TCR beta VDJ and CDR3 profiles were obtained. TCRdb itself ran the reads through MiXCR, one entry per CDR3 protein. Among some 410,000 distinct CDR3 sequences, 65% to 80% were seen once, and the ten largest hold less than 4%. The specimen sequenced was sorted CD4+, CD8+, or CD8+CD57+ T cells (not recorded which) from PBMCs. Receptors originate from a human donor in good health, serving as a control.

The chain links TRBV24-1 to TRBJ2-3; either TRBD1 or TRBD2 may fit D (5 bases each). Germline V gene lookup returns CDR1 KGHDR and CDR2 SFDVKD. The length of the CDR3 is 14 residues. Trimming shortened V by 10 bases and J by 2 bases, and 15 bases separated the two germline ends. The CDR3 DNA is TGTGCCACTAACCCTGGGACGGACACAGATACGCAGTATTTT. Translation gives CATNPGTDTDTQYF.

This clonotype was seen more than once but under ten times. The DNA of the CDR3 is TGTGCCAGCAGCTTAAGGCGGGGGCCCGGGAACACTGAAGCTTTCTTT. This sequence encodes CASSLRRGPGNTEAFF. The gene calls are TRBV11-2 and TRBJ1-1, with D possibly being TRBD1 (6 bases). The germline V gene encodes CDR1 SGHAT and CDR2 FQNNGV. Between the trimmed V and J ends, which lost 2 bases and 1 base, there was a span of 14 bases. The CDR3 runs 16 residues.

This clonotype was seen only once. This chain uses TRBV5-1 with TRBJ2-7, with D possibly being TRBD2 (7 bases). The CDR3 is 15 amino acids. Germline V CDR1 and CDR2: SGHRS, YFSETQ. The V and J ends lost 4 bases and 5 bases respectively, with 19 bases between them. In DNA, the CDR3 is TGCGCCAGCAGCCTGGCGGGGGCCGCTCGGGACGAGCAGTACTTC. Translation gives CASSLAGAARDEQYF.

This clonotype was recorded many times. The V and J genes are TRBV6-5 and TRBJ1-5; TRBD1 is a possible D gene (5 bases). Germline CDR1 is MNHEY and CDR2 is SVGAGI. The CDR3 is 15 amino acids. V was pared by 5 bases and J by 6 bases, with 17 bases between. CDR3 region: CASSEGGAGVQPQHF. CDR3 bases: TGTGCCAGCAGTGAGGGAGGGGCGGGGGTTCAGCCCCAGCATTTT.

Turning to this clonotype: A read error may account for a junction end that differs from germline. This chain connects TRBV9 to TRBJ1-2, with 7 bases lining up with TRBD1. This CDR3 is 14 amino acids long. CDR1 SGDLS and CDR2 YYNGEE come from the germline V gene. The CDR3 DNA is TGTGCCAGCAGCGTGAGACAGGGTGGTTATGGCTTCACCTTC. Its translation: CASSVRQGGYGFTF.

The CDR3 DNA reads TGTGCCACCAGCAGAGAAAGACCACAGGGGGTTAGCAATCAGCCCCAGCATTTT. It yields the protein CATSRERPQGVSNQPQHF. The chain uses TRBV15 and TRBJ1-5; 8 positions match TRBD1. Per germline, CDR1 LNHNV and CDR2 YYDKDF (reference sequence). V trimming: 0 bases; J trimming: 0 bases; junction bases outside the gene matches: 7. The CDR3 totals 18 residues.

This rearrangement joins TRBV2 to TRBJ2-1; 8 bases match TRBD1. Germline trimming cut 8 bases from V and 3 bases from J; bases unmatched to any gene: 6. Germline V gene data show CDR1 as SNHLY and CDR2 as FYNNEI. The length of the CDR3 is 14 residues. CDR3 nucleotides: TGTGCCAGCGGCTACGGACAGGGCTACAATGAGCAGTTCTTC. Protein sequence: CASGYGQGYNEQFF.

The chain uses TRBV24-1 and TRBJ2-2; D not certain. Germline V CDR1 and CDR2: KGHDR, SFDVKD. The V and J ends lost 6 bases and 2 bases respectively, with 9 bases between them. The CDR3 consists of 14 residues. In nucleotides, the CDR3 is TGTGCCACCAGTCGTTGCGGAAACACCGGGGAGCTGTTTTTT. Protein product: CATSRCGNTGELFF.

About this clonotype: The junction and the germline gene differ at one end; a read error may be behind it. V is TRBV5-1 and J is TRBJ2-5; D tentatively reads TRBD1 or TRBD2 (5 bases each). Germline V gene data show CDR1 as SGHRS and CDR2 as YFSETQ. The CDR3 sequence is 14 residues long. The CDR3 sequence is CASSTLTPGQTQYF. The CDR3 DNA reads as TGTGCCAGCAGCACTCTAACCCCGGGACAGACCCAGTACTTC. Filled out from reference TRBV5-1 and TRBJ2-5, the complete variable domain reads KAGVTQTPRYLIKTRGQQVTLSCSPISGHRSVSWYQQTPGQGLQFLFEYFSETQRNKGNFPGRFSGRQFSNSRSEMNVSTLELGDSALYLCASSTLTPGQTQYFGPGTRLLVL.

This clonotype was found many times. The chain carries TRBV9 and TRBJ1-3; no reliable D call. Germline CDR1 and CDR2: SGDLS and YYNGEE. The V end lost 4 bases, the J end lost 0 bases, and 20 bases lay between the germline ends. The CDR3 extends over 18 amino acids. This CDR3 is CASSPKIGVFGSGNTIYF. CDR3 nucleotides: TGTGCCAGCAGCCCGAAAATCGGGGTATTTGGCTCTGGAAACACCATATATTTT.

CDR3 protein: CASSATGTNTGELFF. The CDR3 nucleotides are TGTGCCAGCAGCGCGACAGGCACGAACACCGGGGAGCTGTTTTTT. The chain carries TRBV3-1 and TRBJ2-2; the D gene is possibly TRBD1 (6 bases). V was cut by 5 bases and J by 0 bases, with 10 bases left in between. The CDR3 spans 15 residues. Germline CDR1 reads LGHDT; CDR2 reads YNNKEL (reference sequence). The whole variable domain, filled in from reference TRBV3-1 and TRBJ2-2, reads DTAVSQTPKYLVTQMGNDKSIKCEQNLGHDTMYWYKQDSKKFLKIMFSYNNKELIINETVPNRFSPKSPDKAHLNLHINSLELGDSAVYFCASSATGTNTGELFFGEGSRLTVL.

CDR3 region: CASSARDSYGYTF. CDR3 DNA: TGTGCCAGCAGTGCCCGGGACAGCTATGGCTACACCTTC. The gene calls are TRBV25-1 and TRBJ1-2; 7 nucleotides align to TRBD1. V lost 4 bases and J lost 4; bases outside the gene matches: 3. The germline gives CDR1 MGHDK, CDR2 SYGVNS. This CDR3 contains 13 residues.

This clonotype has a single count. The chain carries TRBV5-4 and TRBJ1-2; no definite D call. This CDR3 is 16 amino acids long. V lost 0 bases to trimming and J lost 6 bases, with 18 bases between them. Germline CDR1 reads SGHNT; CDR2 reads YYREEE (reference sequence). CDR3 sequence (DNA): TGTGCCAGCAGCTTGGCGGGCACGACACCACTCAATGGCTACACCTTC. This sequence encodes CASSLAGTTPLNGYTF.

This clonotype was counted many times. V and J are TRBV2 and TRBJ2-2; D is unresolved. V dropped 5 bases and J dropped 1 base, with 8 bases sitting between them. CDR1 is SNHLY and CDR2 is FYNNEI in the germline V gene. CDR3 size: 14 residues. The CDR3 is CASSPSLNTGELFF. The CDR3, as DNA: TGTGCCAGCAGTCCCAGCCTGAACACCGGGGAGCTGTTTTTT. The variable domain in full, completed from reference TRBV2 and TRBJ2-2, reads EPEVTQTPSHQVTQMGQEVILRCVPISNHLYFYWYRQILGQKVEFLVSFYNNEISEKSEIFDDQFSVERPDGSNFTLKIRSTKLEDSAMYFCASSPSLNTGELFFGEGSRLTVL.

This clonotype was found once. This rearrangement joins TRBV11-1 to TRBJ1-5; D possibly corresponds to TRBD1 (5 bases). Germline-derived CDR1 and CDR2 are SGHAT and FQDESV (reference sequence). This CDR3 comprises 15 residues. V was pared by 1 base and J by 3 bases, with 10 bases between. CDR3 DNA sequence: TGTGCCAGCAGCTTAGAAGCAGGGCTCAATCAGCCCCAGCATTTT. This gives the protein CASSLEAGLNQPQHF.

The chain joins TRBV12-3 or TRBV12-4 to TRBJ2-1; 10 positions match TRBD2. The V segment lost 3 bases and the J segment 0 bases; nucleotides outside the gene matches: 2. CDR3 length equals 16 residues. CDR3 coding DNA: TGTGCCAGCAGTTTGATAGCGGGGGGCTCCTACAATGAGCAGTTCTTC. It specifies CASSLIAGGSYNEQFF.

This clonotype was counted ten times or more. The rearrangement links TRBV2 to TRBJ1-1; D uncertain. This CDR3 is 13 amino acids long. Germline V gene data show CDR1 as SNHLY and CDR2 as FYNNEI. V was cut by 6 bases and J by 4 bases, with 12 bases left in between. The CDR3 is CASSYRFGTEAFF. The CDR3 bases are TGTGCCAGCAGCTACCGGTTCGGCACTGAAGCTTTCTTT.

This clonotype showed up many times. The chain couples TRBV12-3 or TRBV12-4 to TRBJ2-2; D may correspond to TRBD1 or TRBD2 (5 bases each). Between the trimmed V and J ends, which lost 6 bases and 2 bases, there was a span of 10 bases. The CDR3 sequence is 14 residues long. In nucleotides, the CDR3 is TGTGCCAGCAGGACGGGACGTAACACCGGGGAGCTGTTTTTT. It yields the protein CASRTGRNTGELFF.

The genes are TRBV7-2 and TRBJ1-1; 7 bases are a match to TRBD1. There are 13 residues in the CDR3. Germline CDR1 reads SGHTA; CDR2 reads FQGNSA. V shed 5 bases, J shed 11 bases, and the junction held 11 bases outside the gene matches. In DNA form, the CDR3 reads TGTGCCAGCAGCGCCAGGACAGGAAGACCTGCTTTCTTT. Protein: CASSARTGRPAFF.

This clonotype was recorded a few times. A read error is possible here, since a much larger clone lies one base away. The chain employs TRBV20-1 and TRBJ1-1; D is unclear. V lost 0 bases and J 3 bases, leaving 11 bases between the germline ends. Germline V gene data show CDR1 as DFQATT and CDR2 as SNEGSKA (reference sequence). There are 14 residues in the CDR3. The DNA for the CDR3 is TGCAGTGCTAGAGACGCGAGAAAGGACACTGAAGCTTTCTTT. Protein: CSARDARKDTEAFF.

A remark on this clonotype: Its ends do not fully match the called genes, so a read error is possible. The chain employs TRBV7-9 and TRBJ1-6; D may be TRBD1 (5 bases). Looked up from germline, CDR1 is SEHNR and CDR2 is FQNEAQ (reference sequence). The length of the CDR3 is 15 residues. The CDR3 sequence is CASSFRAGLQIPIHF. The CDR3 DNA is TGTGCCAGCAGCTTTCGGGCAGGGTTACAGATACCCATCCACTTT.

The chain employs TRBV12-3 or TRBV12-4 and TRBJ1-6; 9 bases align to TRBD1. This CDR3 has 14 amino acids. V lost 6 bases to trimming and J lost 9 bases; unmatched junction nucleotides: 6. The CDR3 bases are TGTGCCAGCAGGATAGAGGGACAGGGTTCACCCCTCCACTTT. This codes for CASRIEGQGSPLHF.

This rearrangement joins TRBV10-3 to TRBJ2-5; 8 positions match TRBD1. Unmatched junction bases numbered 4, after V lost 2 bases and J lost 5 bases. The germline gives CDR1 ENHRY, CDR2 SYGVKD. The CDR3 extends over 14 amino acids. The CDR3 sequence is CAISEGQGRETQYF. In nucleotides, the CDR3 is TGTGCCATCAGTGAGGGACAGGGAAGGGAGACCCAGTACTTC.

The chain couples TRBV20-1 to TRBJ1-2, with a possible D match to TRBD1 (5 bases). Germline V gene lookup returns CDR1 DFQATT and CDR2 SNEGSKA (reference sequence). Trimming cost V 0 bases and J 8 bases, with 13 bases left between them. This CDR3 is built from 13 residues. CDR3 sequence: CSARDGGPGGYTF. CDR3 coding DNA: TGCAGTGCTAGAGATGGGGGACCAGGCGGCTACACCTTC.

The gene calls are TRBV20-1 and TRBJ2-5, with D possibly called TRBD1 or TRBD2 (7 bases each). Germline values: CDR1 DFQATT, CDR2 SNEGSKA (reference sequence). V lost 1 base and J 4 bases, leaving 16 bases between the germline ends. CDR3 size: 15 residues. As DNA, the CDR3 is TGCAGTGCTAGAGGACAGGGAGGGTCTCGAGAGACCCAGTACTTC. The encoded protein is CSARGQGGSRETQYF.

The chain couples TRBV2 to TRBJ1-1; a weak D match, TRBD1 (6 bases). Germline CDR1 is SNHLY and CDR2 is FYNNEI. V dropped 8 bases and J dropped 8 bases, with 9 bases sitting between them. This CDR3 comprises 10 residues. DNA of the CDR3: TGTGCCAGCGGGGGGACAGAAGCTTTCTTT. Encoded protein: CASGGTEAFF.